This T cell receptor beta chain originates from a study of human T cells and chemical hapten exposure. CDR3 length: 15 amino acids. The germline V and J ends were trimmed by 0 bases and 8 bases, with 14 bases remaining between them. Germline V CDR1 and CDR2: SGHAT, FQNNGV. Comment on this clonotype: The antigen is not known.

Time point defined: patch test 2, 6 weeks after DPC sensitization. Indicated treatment: therapeutic diphenylcyclopropenone sensitization with weekly scalp DPC. Alopecia patients between 18 and 70 years old and suitable for DPC were used as donors. Study-level points and caveats: Relative to controls, expanded TCRs formed significantly more large CDR3 similarity clusters.

TCRdb re-analysed the RACE reads in MiXCR, keeping a single row per CDR3 protein. The sample holds about 82,000 distinct CDR3 sequences, less than 11% seen once. The sequencing here drew on whole blood, taken in connection with sensitization to the hapten diphenylcyclopropenone (DPC). The receptor was isolated from a woman between 50 and 59 years old with alopecia areata. Some clones in this sample may be carry-over from other donors' samples. The chain combines TRBV11-2 with TRBJ2-1; D might be TRBD1 or TRBD2, each matching 5 bases. CDR3 amino acids: CASSLDQGRTDEQFF. The CDR3 bases are TGTGCCAGCAGCTTAGACCAGGGACGGACGGATGAGCAGTTCTTC.